A selection of T cell receptor beta chains follows, all from one sample in a study of Tregs in tolerant kidney transplant recipients. The protocol was immunoSEQ multiplex PCR, while the TCRdb copy is restricted to in-frame clones and leaves out a portion. The sample consists of around 50,000 clones, around 83% of them appearing once. The sequencing sample was made of CD4+ T cells from blood. These receptor sequences come from a human donor in good health. CDR3s include the opening cysteine and the closing phenylalanine or tryptophan. The order of the fields is J gene, clone size, D gene, V gene, CDR3 protein, CDR3 DNA. D genes are given only for firm matches. Size values are once, few and many counts, or a class for expanded clones, and some rows have none.

j_gene: TRBJ2-3
abundance: .
d_gene: .
v_gene: TRBV11-3
CDR3aa: CASSATSHPTDTQYF
CDR3nt: TGTGCCAGCAGCGCCACTAGCCACCCCACAGATACGCAGTATTTT

j_gene: TRBJ2-7
abundance: .
d_gene: .
v_gene: TRBV6-1
CDR3aa: CASTPSGTAPYEQYF
CDR3nt: TGTGCCAGCACACCATCGGGGACTGCGCCCTACGAGCAGTACTTC

j_gene: TRBJ2-7
abundance: medium-sized
d_gene: .
v_gene: TRBV5-5
CDR3aa: CASSLRGTDYEQYF
CDR3nt: TGTGCCAGCAGCTTGCGGGGGACCGACTACGAGCAGTACTTC

j_gene: TRBJ2-1
abundance: .
d_gene: .
v_gene: TRBV5-1
CDR3aa: CASSLASSSKNNEQFF
CDR3nt: TGCGCCAGCAGCTTGGCGTCCAGCAGTAAAAACAATGAGCAGTTCTTC

j_gene: TRBJ1-2
abundance: .
d_gene: TRBD1
v_gene: TRBV19
CDR3aa: CASSRTGQDYGYTF
CDR3nt: TGTGCCAGTAGTAGGACAGGTCAGGACTATGGCTACACCTTC

j_gene: TRBJ1-1
abundance: .
d_gene: .
v_gene: TRBV28
CDR3aa: CASSFGRREAFF
CDR3nt: TGTGCCAGCAGTTTCGGTCGCAGGGAAGCTTTCTTT

j_gene: TRBJ1-1
abundance: .
d_gene: .
v_gene: TRBV29-1
CDR3aa: CSVWRIEAFF
CDR3nt: TGCAGCGTTTGGAGGATTGAAGCTTTCTTT

j_gene: TRBJ2-2
abundance: .
d_gene: .
v_gene: TRBV4-1
CDR3aa: CASSLAPIQYTGELFF
CDR3nt: TGCGCCAGCAGCCTAGCACCCATCCAATACACCGGGGAGCTGTTTTTT

j_gene: TRBJ2-5
abundance: .
d_gene: .
v_gene: TRBV7-9
CDR3aa: CASSSPGQETQYF
CDR3nt: TGTGCCAGCAGCTCCCCTGGCCAAGAGACCCAGTACTTC

j_gene: TRBJ2-5
abundance: .
d_gene: TRBD1
v_gene: TRBV15
CDR3aa: CATSRYDRGQETQYF
CDR3nt: TGTGCCACCAGCAGATACGACAGGGGCCAAGAGACCCAGTACTTC

j_gene: TRBJ2-5
abundance: .
d_gene: .
v_gene: TRBV29-1
CDR3aa: CSVEVDPMGETQYF
CDR3nt: TGCAGCGTTGAAGTCGATCCAATGGGGGAGACCCAGTACTTC

j_gene: TRBJ1-2
abundance: few
d_gene: .
v_gene: TRBV15
CDR3aa: CATSRGAVWGTGYTF
CDR3nt: TGTGCCACCAGCAGAGGAGCAGTGTGGGGTACTGGCTACACCTTC

j_gene: TRBJ1-5
abundance: medium-sized
d_gene: .
v_gene: TRBV19
CDR3aa: CASSIAPSISRQTNQPQHF
CDR3nt: TGTGCCAGTAGTATAGCACCTTCAATCTCTAGACAGACCAATCAGCCCCAGCATTTT

j_gene: TRBJ2-1
abundance: .
d_gene: .
v_gene: TRBV6-5
CDR3aa: CATSRGRSYNEQFF
CDR3nt: TGTGCCACCTCCAGGGGCCGCTCCTACAATGAGCAGTTCTTC

j_gene: TRBJ2-7
abundance: .
d_gene: TRBD2
v_gene: TRBV5-8
CDR3aa: CASSLLAGGYEQYF
CDR3nt: TGTGCCAGCAGCTTACTAGCGGGGGGCTACGAGCAGTACTTC

j_gene: TRBJ2-7
abundance: once
d_gene: TRBD1
v_gene: TRBV29-1
CDR3aa: CSVTRDRGSYEQYF
CDR3nt: TGCAGCGTCACCCGGGACAGGGGTTCCTACGAGCAGTACTTC

j_gene: TRBJ2-3
abundance: .
d_gene: .
v_gene: TRBV7-9
CDR3aa: CASSLEVSVVTQYF
CDR3nt: TGTGCCAGCAGCTTAGAAGTCTCGGTTGTTACGCAGTATTTT

j_gene: TRBJ1-2
abundance: .
d_gene: .
v_gene: TRBV9
CDR3aa: CASSARYGGDYGYTF
CDR3nt: TGTGCCAGCAGCGCCCGGTATGGCGGGGACTATGGCTACACCTTC

j_gene: TRBJ2-3
abundance: .
d_gene: .
v_gene: TRBV9
CDR3aa: CASSVGPITDTQYF
CDR3nt: TGTGCCAGCAGCGTAGGCCCTATCACAGATACGCAGTATTTT

j_gene: TRBJ1-3
abundance: .
d_gene: TRBD1
v_gene: TRBV11-3
CDR3aa: CASSLGQGYTIYF
CDR3nt: TGTGCCAGCAGCTTGGGACAGGGGTACACCATATATTTT

j_gene: TRBJ1-1
abundance: .
d_gene: .
v_gene: TRBV7-2
CDR3aa: CASSPGHANTEAFF
CDR3nt: TGTGCCAGCAGTCCGGGACATGCGAACACTGAAGCTTTCTTT

j_gene: TRBJ1-2
abundance: .
d_gene: TRBD1
v_gene: TRBV4-3
CDR3aa: CASSLTGGEGYTF
CDR3nt: TGCGCCAGCAGCCTGACAGGGGGGGAGGGCTACACCTTC

j_gene: TRBJ1-2
abundance: .
d_gene: TRBD1
v_gene: TRBV4-3
CDR3aa: CASSQDPGQGDGYTF
CDR3nt: TGCGCCAGCAGCCAAGACCCAGGACAGGGAGATGGCTACACCTTC

j_gene: TRBJ1-1
abundance: .
d_gene: .
v_gene: TRBV5-1
CDR3aa: CASRHGGGLLDTEAFF
CDR3nt: TGCGCCAGCAGGCACGGGGGAGGGTTATTGGACACTGAAGCTTTCTTT

j_gene: TRBJ1-2
abundance: .
d_gene: TRBD1
v_gene: TRBV7-2
CDR3aa: CASSLFPRGGTATYGYTF
CDR3nt: TGTGCCAGCAGCTTATTCCCCAGGGGTGGGACAGCTACCTATGGCTACACCTTC

j_gene: TRBJ1-5
abundance: .
d_gene: .
v_gene: TRBV5-6
CDR3aa: CASSLQNQPQHF
CDR3nt: TGTGCCAGCAGCTTACAAAATCAGCCCCAGCATTTT

j_gene: TRBJ2-7
abundance: .
d_gene: TRBD2
v_gene: TRBV11-3
CDR3aa: CASSLVLGREDEQYF
CDR3nt: TGTGCCAGCAGCTTAGTCCTAGGGAGGGAGGACGAGCAGTACTTC

j_gene: TRBJ2-5
abundance: few
d_gene: TRBD2
v_gene: TRBV4-1
CDR3aa: CASSRLAGTQETQYF
CDR3nt: TGCGCCAGCAGCAGACTAGCGGGGACCCAAGAGACCCAGTACTTC

j_gene: TRBJ1-1
abundance: .
d_gene: TRBD1
v_gene: TRBV19
CDR3aa: CASSKGTGLWVLNTEAFF
CDR3nt: TGTGCCAGTAGTAAGGGGACAGGCCTGTGGGTCTTGAACACTGAAGCTTTCTTT

j_gene: TRBJ2-7
abundance: .
d_gene: TRBD2
v_gene: TRBV7-8
CDR3aa: CATSLAGVLYEQYF
CDR3nt: TGTGCCACCTCACTAGCGGGAGTCCTCTACGAGCAGTACTTC

j_gene: TRBJ1-1
abundance: .
d_gene: .
v_gene: TRBV11-3
CDR3aa: CASSLTDMATEAFF
CDR3nt: TGTGCCAGCAGCTTAACAGATATGGCCACTGAAGCTTTCTTT

j_gene: TRBJ2-2
abundance: .
d_gene: .
v_gene: TRBV11-3
CDR3aa: CASSYSLNGYTGELFF
CDR3nt: TGTGCCAGCAGCTACTCCCTAAACGGCTACACCGGGGAGCTGTTTTTT

j_gene: TRBJ2-2
abundance: .
d_gene: TRBD2
v_gene: TRBV6-1
CDR3aa: CASSGLAGGQGGELFF
CDR3nt: TGTGCCAGCAGTGGGCTAGCGGGAGGTCAGGGCGGGGAGCTGTTTTTT